This note documents a single TCR beta chain sequence. The sample originates from a study of T cell changes during pregnancy in multiple sclerosis. The CDR3 spans 14 residues. The germline V gene has CDR1 MDHEN and CDR2 SYDVKM. The germline V and J ends were trimmed by 8 bases and 5 bases, with 19 bases remaining between them. Profiled with immunoSEQ multiplex PCR; TCRdb holds only in-frame clones, not every one. Here the sample spans tens of thousands of clones, around 90% being singletons. This chain joins TRBV28 and TRBJ2-7; perhaps TRBD1 as D (6 bases). The material was peripheral blood, obtained after pregnancy. This TCR derives from a female donor in good health, enrolled as a control in a pregnancy study. DNA of the CDR3: TGTGCCAGCCAGACTCCGACAGGTCTCCACGAGCAGTACTTC. This sequence encodes CASQTPTGLHEQYF.